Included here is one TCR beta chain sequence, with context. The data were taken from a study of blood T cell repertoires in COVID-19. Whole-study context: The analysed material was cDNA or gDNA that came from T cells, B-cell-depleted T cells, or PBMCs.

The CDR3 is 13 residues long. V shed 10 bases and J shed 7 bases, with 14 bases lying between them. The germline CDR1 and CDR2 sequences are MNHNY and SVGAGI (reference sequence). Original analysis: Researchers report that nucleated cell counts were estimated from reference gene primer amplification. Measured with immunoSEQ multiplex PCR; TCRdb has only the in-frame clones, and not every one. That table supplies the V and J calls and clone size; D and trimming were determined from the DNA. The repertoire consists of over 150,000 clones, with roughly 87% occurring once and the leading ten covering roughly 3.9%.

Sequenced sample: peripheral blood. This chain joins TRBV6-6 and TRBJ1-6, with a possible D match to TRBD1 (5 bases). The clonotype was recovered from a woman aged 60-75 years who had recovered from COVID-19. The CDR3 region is CATGGGGNSPLHF. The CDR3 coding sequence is TGTGCCACAGGTGGGGGAGGGAATTCACCCCTCCACTTT.